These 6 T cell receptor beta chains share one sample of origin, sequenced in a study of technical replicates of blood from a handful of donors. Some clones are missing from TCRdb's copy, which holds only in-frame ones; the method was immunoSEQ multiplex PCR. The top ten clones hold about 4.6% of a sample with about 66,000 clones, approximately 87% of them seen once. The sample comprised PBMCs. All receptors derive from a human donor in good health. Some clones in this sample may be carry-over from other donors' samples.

CDR3: CASSQTRLFFQETQYF. CDR3 nucleotides: TGTGCCAGCAGCCAAACCAGGCTATTCTTCCAAGAGACCCAGTACTTC. The chain couples TRBV14 to TRBJ2-5, with unresolved D. The CDR3 totals 16 residues. Deletions cut 2 bases from V and 1 base from J, with 14 bases between. Germline CDR1 is SGHDN and CDR2 is FVKESK.

Here the CDR3 DNA reads TGTGCCAGCAGGGAGACAGGGCGAGCTAATGAAAAACTGTTTTTT. Its translation is CASRETGRANEKLFF. The chain joins TRBV6-1 to TRBJ1-4, with 7 bases lining up with TRBD1. The CDR3 totals 15 residues. V shed 6 bases and J 3 bases; nucleotides not matched to a gene: 7. Germline V lookup: CDR1 MNHNS, CDR2 SASEGT.

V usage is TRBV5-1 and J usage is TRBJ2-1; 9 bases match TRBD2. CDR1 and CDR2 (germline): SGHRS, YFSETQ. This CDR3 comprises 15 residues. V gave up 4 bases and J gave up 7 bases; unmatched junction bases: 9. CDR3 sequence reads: CASSPLGLAGNEQFF. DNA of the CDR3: TGCGCCAGCAGCCCTCTGGGGCTAGCGGGAAATGAGCAGTTCTTC.

The CDR3 DNA reads TGTGCCATCTCTTCCGGGGACAGGGGTTCTGAGGGCTACACCTTC. The encoded protein is CAISSGDRGSEGYTF. The chain couples TRBV10-3 to TRBJ1-2, with 10 nucleotides matching TRBD1. The CDR3 covers 15 residues. The V and J ends lost 8 bases and 8 bases, in that order; junction bases with no gene match: 14. Germline values: CDR1 ENHRY, CDR2 SYGVKD.

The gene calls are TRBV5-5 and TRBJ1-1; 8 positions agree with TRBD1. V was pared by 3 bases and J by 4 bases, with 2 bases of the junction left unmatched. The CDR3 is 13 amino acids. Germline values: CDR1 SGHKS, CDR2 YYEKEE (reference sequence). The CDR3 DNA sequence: TGTGCCAGCAGCTCTGACAGGGGCACTGAAGCTTTCTTT. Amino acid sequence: CASSSDRGTEAFF.

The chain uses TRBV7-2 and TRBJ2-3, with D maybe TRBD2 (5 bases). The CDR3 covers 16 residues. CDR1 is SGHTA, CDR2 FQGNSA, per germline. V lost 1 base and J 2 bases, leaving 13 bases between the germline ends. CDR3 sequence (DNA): TGTGCCAGCAGCTTAGTTCCTAGCAGACCCACAGATACGCAGTATTTT. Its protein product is CASSLVPSRPTDTQYF.